A selection of T cell receptor beta chains follows, all from one sample in a study of tumor-infiltrating lymphocytes in oesophageal squamous cell carcinoma. TCRdb fed the PCR reads into MiXCR, producing one record per CDR3 protein. The table lists roughly 14,000 distinct CDR3 sequences, roughly 50% of them singletons. The sequenced material came from blood. The source is a male donor with esophageal squamous cell carcinoma. The CDR3 runs from the conserved cysteine through the conserved F or W. The D gene is left open where the match is weak. For some rows the clone size is stated as once, few or many, or as a class when expanded; others skip it.

CDR3 DNA,CDR3 protein,J gene,clone size,V gene,D gene
TGTGCCAGCAGCTTACCCGACAATGAGCAGTTCTTC,CASSLPDNEQFF,TRBJ2-1,large,TRBV11-1,-
TGTGCCAGCAGCTTAATGAAGCGGGCGGGGCTGGATGAGCAGTTCTTC,CASSLMKRAGLDEQFF,TRBJ2-1,-,TRBV7-3,-
TGTGCCAGCAGCTCGACAGGGTTCGAGCAGTACTTC,CASSSTGFEQYF,TRBJ2-7,-,TRBV7-9,TRBD1
TGTGCCAGCAGCTTAGGAGGAGCTTTGGCAGATACGCAGTATTTT,CASSLGGALADTQYF,TRBJ2-3,once,TRBV7-2,-
TGTGCCGGCAAGGGAATCAACTCCTACGAGCAGTTCTTC,CAGKGINSYEQFF,TRBJ2-1,once,TRBV6-9,-
TGTGCCAGCAGCTTATCAGGAATAGAGACCCAGTACTTC,CASSLSGIETQYF,TRBJ2-5,-,TRBV7-6,-
TGTGCCAGCAAGGGCAGCCAATTCATGAACACTGAAGCTTTCTTT,CASKGSQFMNTEAFF,TRBJ1-1,many,TRBV2,-
TGTGCCAGCAGCTTAGGGGACAGGGATGGAGAGACCCAGTACTTC,CASSLGDRDGETQYF,TRBJ2-5,-,TRBV7-6,TRBD1
TGTGCCAGCAGCCTGTTAGGGGCTAGCACAGATACGCAGTTCTTC,CASSLLGASTDTQFF,TRBJ2-1,many,TRBV7-2,-
TGTGCCAGCAGCGCGCTAGCGTCATACAATGAGCAGTTCTTC,CASSALASYNEQFF,TRBJ2-1,-,TRBV7-8,-
TGTGCCAGCAGCTCGATCCGTACCCTGACAGGTGGTAGGGCCTACGAGCAGTACTTC,CASSSIRTLTGGRAYEQYF,TRBJ2-7,-,TRBV7-9,-
TGTGCCAGCAGCTTAATGGCAGGGGTAAATTCACCCCTCCACTTT,CASSLMAGVNSPLHF,TRBJ1-6,-,TRBV7-2,-
TGTGCCAGCAGCTTAAAGGGGACTCCCTACAATGAGCAGTTCTTC,CASSLKGTPYNEQFF,TRBJ2-1,-,TRBV7-4,-
TGTGCCAGCAGCCCGGCCGTAGACGTCGAGCAGTCCTTC,CASSPAVDVEQSF,TRBJ2-1,once,TRBV7-2,-
TGCGCCAGCAGCCTTAGCGGGGCGGTACAAGAGACCCAGTACTTC,CASSLSGAVQETQYF,TRBJ2-5,many,TRBV4-1,TRBD2
TGTGCCAGCAGTTGGGACAGGGCCGGAATTCAAGAGACCCAGTACTTC,CASSWDRAGIQETQYF,TRBJ2-5,few,TRBV12-3/TRBV12-4,TRBD1
TGTGCCAGCAGCTCCCAGGGAACCGGGGAGCTGTTTTTT,CASSSQGTGELFF,TRBJ2-2,-,TRBV7-3,-
TGTGCCAGCAGTTTAAAGCGGGAGGGTTTTGAGACCCAGTACTTC,CASSLKREGFETQYF,TRBJ2-5,medium-sized,TRBV27,TRBD2
TGTGCCAGCAGCGCAGGGGCGAATGGCTACACCTTC,CASSAGANGYTF,TRBJ1-2,once,TRBV5-8,-
TGCGCCAGCAGCCAAGGCCGGGGACAGGGAAAGGAAGGTGGAAACACCATATATTTT,CASSQGRGQGKEGGNTIYF,TRBJ1-3,many,TRBV4-1,TRBD1
TGTGCCAGCAGCTTAAGGCCTAGCGGGAGAATGAGGCAAGAGACCCAGTACTTC,CASSLRPSGRMRQETQYF,TRBJ2-5,-,TRBV7-2,TRBD2
TGTGCCAGCAGCTCTGCGGGACTAGCGGGAGGGCCATCAAACACCGGGGAGCTGTTTTTT,CASSSAGLAGGPSNTGELFF,TRBJ2-2,medium-sized,TRBV11-1,TRBD2
TGTGCCAGCAGTAACCTCCGGGACGGGACCTACGAGCAGTTCTTC,CASSNLRDGTYEQFF,TRBJ2-1,-,TRBV12-3/TRBV12-4,-
TGTGCCAGCAGCCAAGCCCTCCCCTCTGGAAACACCATATATTTT,CASSQALPSGNTIYF,TRBJ1-3,few,TRBV3-1,-
TGTGCCAGCAGCTGGAACAGGGTCTACGAGCAGTACTTC,CASSWNRVYEQYF,TRBJ2-7,-,TRBV7-2,-
TGTGCCAGCAGTTTAGGGACGGAGGTACGGCCCCAGCATTTT,CASSLGTEVRPQHF,TRBJ1-5,-,TRBV28,-
TGCGCCAGCAGGGACAGGGGGCGGGAGCAGTACTTC,CASRDRGREQYF,TRBJ2-7,-,TRBV10-2,TRBD1
TGCGCCAGCAGCCCGACAGGGGACAGAAGTGAAAAACTGTTTTTT,CASSPTGDRSEKLFF,TRBJ1-4,many,TRBV4-3,TRBD1
TGTGCCAGCAGCTTAGGACAGGGGGTCAATGAGCAGTTCTTC,CASSLGQGVNEQFF,TRBJ2-1,-,TRBV7-2,TRBD1
TGTGCCATCAGTGAGTATGGCGGGGAACAAGAGACCCAGTACTTC,CAISEYGGEQETQYF,TRBJ2-5,-,TRBV10-3,-
TGTGCCAGCAGCTTCCGACAGGGGGTGTCGTCCTACGAGCAGTACTTC,CASSFRQGVSSYEQYF,TRBJ2-7,once,TRBV11-2,TRBD1
TGTGCCAGCAGTTACCACCCGAGCTCCTACAATGAGCAGTACTTC,CASSYHPSSYNEQYF,TRBJ2-7,few,TRBV6-6,-
TGTGCCAGCAGTGAAGTTGCGGGAGTGATTGGGGCCAACGTCCTGACTTTC,CASSEVAGVIGANVLTF,TRBJ2-6,-,TRBV6-2/TRBV6-3,TRBD2
TGTGCCAGCAGTTACCCGGGACGCTCCTACAATGAGCAGTTCTTC,CASSYPGRSYNEQFF,TRBJ2-1,-,TRBV6-8,-
TGTGCCAGCAGCCGGCGACAGGGCGGGACTGAAGCTTTCTTT,CASSRRQGGTEAFF,TRBJ1-1,few,TRBV13,TRBD1
TGTGCCAGCAGCCCAGGAGTGGGTCTGGGGAATCAGCCCCAGCATTTT,CASSPGVGLGNQPQHF,TRBJ1-5,-,TRBV7-2,-
TGTGCCAGCAGCTTAGTTCCCCAACCCCTAGCGGGGACCACAGATACGCAGTATTTT,CASSLVPQPLAGTTDTQYF,TRBJ2-3,-,TRBV7-2,TRBD2
TGTGCCAGCAGCTTAATCGGGGAGCTGTTTTTT,CASSLIGELFF,TRBJ2-2,-,TRBV11-2,-
TGTGCCAGCAGTGATTCAGGCTACGAGCAGTACTTC,CASSDSGYEQYF,TRBJ2-7,-,TRBV6-6,-
TGTGCCAGCAGTAAACGGGGGGGGCGCGAAGTGGCTTTCTTT,CASSKRGGREVAFF,TRBJ1-1,-,TRBV6-2/TRBV6-3,-
TGTGCCAGCAGCTGGGGAGCCCTCTCCTACGAGCAGTACTTC,CASSWGALSYEQYF,TRBJ2-7,many,TRBV5-5,-
TGTGCCAGCAGCACTAGGGGGGGAGGGGATACGCAGTATTTT,CASSTRGGGDTQYF,TRBJ2-3,medium-sized,TRBV7-9,-
TGTGCCAGCAGTTACTCGTTCAGGGTTGACACTGAAGCTTTCTTT,CASSYSFRVDTEAFF,TRBJ1-1,-,TRBV6-6,-
TGTGCCAGCAGTTCGTCCGGGACAGGGAACCAAGAGACCCAGTACTTC,CASSSSGTGNQETQYF,TRBJ2-5,-,TRBV12-3/TRBV12-4,TRBD1
TGTGCTAGCAGCCCGGTGGGGGGCGAAGAGACCCAGTACTTC,CASSPVGGEETQYF,TRBJ2-5,-,TRBV7-7,-
TGTGCCAGTAGCAACAGGGTCGGAGACACCGGGGAGCTGTTTTTT,CASSNRVGDTGELFF,TRBJ2-2,many,TRBV19,-
TGTGCCAGCAGCCCTACTAGCGGGGTGGAGTACTTC,CASSPTSGVEYF,TRBJ2-1,-,TRBV7-2,TRBD2
TGTGCCAGTCGGGGTAAGGTAAATCAGCCCCAGCATTTT,CASRGKVNQPQHF,TRBJ1-5,few,TRBV6-1,-
TGTGCCAGCACCACCAGACCTCAAGAGACCCAGTACTTC,CASTTRPQETQYF,TRBJ2-5,-,TRBV28,-
TGTGCCAGCAGCCCCCACCACCAAGAGACCCAGTACTTC,CASSPHHQETQYF,TRBJ2-5,medium-sized,TRBV7-2,-
TGTGCCAGCAGCCCGACAGGGTCCCCCAACCAGTACTTC,CASSPTGSPNQYF,TRBJ2-5,-,TRBV6-1,TRBD1
TGTGCCAGCAGTTCAGGGCTCACTGAAGCTTTCTTT,CASSSGLTEAFF,TRBJ1-1,-,TRBV28,-
TGTGCCAGCAGTTTGGGTAGGAACACTGAAGCTTTCTTT,CASSLGRNTEAFF,TRBJ1-1,medium-sized,TRBV12-3/TRBV12-4,-
TGTGCCAGCAGCTTAGGGACTATGGCCTACAATGAGCAGTTCTTC,CASSLGTMAYNEQFF,TRBJ2-1,-,TRBV11-3,-
TGCGCCAGCAGCACACAGGGGGCAGTTGAGACCCAGTACTTC,CASSTQGAVETQYF,TRBJ2-5,medium-sized,TRBV5-4,TRBD1
TGTGCCAGCAGTGAGACCGGGACAGGGGGCTACAATGAGCAGTACTTC,CASSETGTGGYNEQYF,TRBJ2-7,many,TRBV6-4,TRBD1
TGTGCCAGCAGCTTAGACGGAGCCTCCTACAATGAGCAGTACTTC,CASSLDGASYNEQYF,TRBJ2-4,-,TRBV7-9,-